A single sample is the source of the 9 T cell receptor beta chains below, sequenced in a study of cytomegalovirus exposure and HLA in healthy donors. With 60 Vbeta and 13 Jbeta primers, the PCR was carried out. Produced via immunoSEQ multiplex PCR; TCRdb's table is partial and in-frame only. This sample has 200,000 to 250,000 clones, with approximately 70% found just once. Sequenced material: PBMCs. Source of these receptors: a woman in her 30s in good health and CMV-seronegative.

This clone was seen more than once but under ten times. This same CDR3 is encoded by further DNA sequences in the sample. The DNA of the CDR3 is TGTGCCAGCAGCTTAGCAGGAGGGGACAATGAGCAGTTCTTC. As protein: CASSLAGGDNEQFF. This rearrangement joins TRBV7-9 to TRBJ2-1, with a possible D match to TRBD2 (6 bases). Trimming pared 0 bases from V and 5 bases from J, leaving 8 bases between. The CDR3 extends over 14 amino acids. In germline, CDR1 is SEHNR, CDR2 FQNEAQ (reference sequence).

The chain has TRBV2 and TRBJ2-5; 13 bases line up with TRBD2. The CDR3 has 17 amino acids. The trim removed 2 bases at V and 0 bases at J, leaving 3 bases unmatched. Germline CDR1 and CDR2: SNHLY and FYNNEI. This chain's CDR3 is CASSETSGRANQETQYF. CDR3 DNA sequence: TGTGCCAGCAGTGAAACTAGCGGGAGGGCAAACCAAGAGACCCAGTACTTC.

In the case of this clone: At one end the junction does not follow the germline gene, possibly because of a read error. The gene calls are TRBV7-9 and TRBJ1-2, with 7 bases identical to TRBD1. The CDR3 totals 13 residues. Germline V gene data show CDR1 as SEHNR and CDR2 as FQNEAQ (reference sequence). DNA for the CDR3: TGTTCCAGCAGCCCGGGACAGATCTATGGCTACACCTTC. Protein product: CSSSPGQIYGYTF.

This chain joins TRBV9 and TRBJ2-5, with 7 bases lining up with TRBD2. The germline CDR1 and CDR2 sequences are SGDLS and YYNGEE. The CDR3 has 16 amino acids. With V trimmed by 4 bases and J by 0 bases, 9 bases remained unmatched. The CDR3 loop is CASSPRDYLYQETQYF. CDR3 DNA: TGTGCCAGCAGCCCGAGGGACTACTTGTACCAAGAGACCCAGTACTTC.

The chain carries TRBV7-9 and TRBJ2-7; D possibly corresponds to TRBD2 (6 bases). CDR3 length equals 14 residues. From germline, CDR1 is SEHNR and CDR2 FQNEAQ (reference sequence). V lost 3 bases and J 5 bases, leaving 14 bases between the germline ends. This CDR3 reads CASSFPGLQHEQYF. CDR3 nucleotides: TGTGCCAGCAGCTTTCCGGGACTCCAGCACGAGCAGTACTTC.

J is TRBJ2-7 and V is TRBV5-1; the D is unclear. The V end lost 1 base, the J end lost 1 base, and 6 bases lay between the germline ends. The germline gives CDR1 SGHRS, CDR2 YFSETQ. The CDR3 has 13 residues. The CDR3 loop reads CASSLSQSYEQYF. The CDR3 DNA reads TGCGCCAGCAGCTTGTCTCAGTCCTACGAGCAGTACTTC.

The V and J genes are TRBV9 and TRBJ2-7; 9 bases are shared with TRBD2. The CDR3 sequence is 14 residues long. V gave up 3 bases and J gave up 4 bases; unmatched junction bases: 5. Germline V gene data show CDR1 as SGDLS and CDR2 as YYNGEE. Here the CDR3 DNA reads TGTGCCAGCAGCGCCGGGACTAGCTGGTACGAGCAGTACTTC. Its protein is CASSAGTSWYEQYF.

The V call is TRBV6-6, the J call TRBJ1-5; no clear D. Germline loops: CDR1 MNHNY, CDR2 SVGAGI (reference sequence). Between the trimmed V and J ends, which lost 7 bases and 4 bases, there was a span of 17 bases. The CDR3 runs to 15 residues. This CDR3 reads CASKRFGRGNQPQHF. DNA of the CDR3: TGTGCCAGCAAACGGTTTGGCCGCGGGAATCAGCCCCAGCATTTT.

The chain combines TRBV4-1 with TRBJ1-2, with 8 bases fitting TRBD1. The ends lost 4 bases at V and 3 bases at J; junction bases unmatched: 10. The CDR3 contains 16 residues. Germline assignment: CDR1 MGHRA and CDR2 YSYEKL. This CDR3 is CASSLVSGTGDYGYTF. The CDR3 bases are TGCGCCAGCAGCCTTGTCTCCGGGACAGGAGACTATGGCTACACCTTC.